These 3 T cell receptor beta chains were all obtained from the same sample, sequenced in a study of CD8 T cells in ankylosing spondylitis. Study findings and constraints: There was a TCR beta motif, made of fewer than 10 highly homologous variants, that appeared characteristic of ankylosing spondylitis blood.

Antigens for these TCRs are unknown. One entry per CDR3 protein results from TCRdb running MiXCR on the 5' RACE reads. This table holds hundreds of thousands of distinct CDR3 sequences, 10% to 15% found once. The sample consisted of blood, either unsorted or a sorted T cell fraction (not recorded which). Receptor source: a male donor with ankylosing spondylitis.

This clonotype has at least ten counts. CDR3 region: CAIRRDREVDEQFF. DNA for the CDR3: TGTGCCATCCGCCGGGACAGGGAGGTCGATGAGCAGTTCTTC. The rearrangement joins TRBV10-3 to TRBJ2-1, with 9 bases identical to TRBD1. Germline CDR1 and CDR2: ENHRY and SYGVKD. The CDR3 runs to 14 residues. V lost 8 bases and J lost 8; bases outside the gene matches: 10.

This chain uses TRBV19 with TRBJ2-1; D not certain. The germline V gene has CDR1 LNHDA and CDR2 SQIVND (reference sequence). The CDR3 runs to 13 residues. The ends were cut back, 3 bases at V and 7 bases at J, with 10 bases in the middle. The CDR3 DNA sequence: TGTGCCAGTAGTATGTCACTCTTTAATGAGCAGTTCTTC. This gives the protein CASSMSLFNEQFF.

In this sample, this clonotype turned up many times. CDR3 loop: CSARDDTTSGSEQYF. For the CDR3, the DNA is TGCAGTGCTAGAGACGATACGACTAGCGGGAGCGAGCAGTACTTC. The V call is TRBV20-1, the J call TRBJ2-7, with 12 positions matching TRBD2. CDR3 length: 15 residues. J lost 6 bases, V lost 0 bases, and 6 bases had no gene match. Germline CDR1 and CDR2: DFQATT and SNEGSKA (reference sequence).